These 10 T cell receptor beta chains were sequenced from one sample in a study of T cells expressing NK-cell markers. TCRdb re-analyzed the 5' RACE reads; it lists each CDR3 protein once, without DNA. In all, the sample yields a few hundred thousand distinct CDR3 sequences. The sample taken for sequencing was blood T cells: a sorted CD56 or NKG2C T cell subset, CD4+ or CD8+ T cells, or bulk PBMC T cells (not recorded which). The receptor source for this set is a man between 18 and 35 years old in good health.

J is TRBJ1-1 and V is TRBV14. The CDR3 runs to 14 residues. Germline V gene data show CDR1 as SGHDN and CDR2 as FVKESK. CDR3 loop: CASSRLGGITEAFF.

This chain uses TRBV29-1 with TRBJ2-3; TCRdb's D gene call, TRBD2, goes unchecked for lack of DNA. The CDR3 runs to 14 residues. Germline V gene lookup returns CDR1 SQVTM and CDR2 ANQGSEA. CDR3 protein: CSVAGTSGTDTQYF.

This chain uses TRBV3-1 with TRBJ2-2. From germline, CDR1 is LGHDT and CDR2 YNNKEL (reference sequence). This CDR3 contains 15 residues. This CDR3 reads CASSQVGSYTGELFF.

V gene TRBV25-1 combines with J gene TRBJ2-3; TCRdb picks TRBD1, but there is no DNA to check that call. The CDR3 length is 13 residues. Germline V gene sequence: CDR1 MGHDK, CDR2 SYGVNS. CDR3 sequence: CASSRVRTDTQYF.

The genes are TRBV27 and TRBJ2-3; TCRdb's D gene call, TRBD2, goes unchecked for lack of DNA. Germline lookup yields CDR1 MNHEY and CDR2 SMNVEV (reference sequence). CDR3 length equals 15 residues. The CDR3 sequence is CASSLLSAGGDTQYF.

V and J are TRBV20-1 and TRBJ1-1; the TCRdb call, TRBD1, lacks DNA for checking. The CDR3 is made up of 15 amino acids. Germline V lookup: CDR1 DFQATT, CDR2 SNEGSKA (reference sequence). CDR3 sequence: CSIPPRGRGHGEAFF.

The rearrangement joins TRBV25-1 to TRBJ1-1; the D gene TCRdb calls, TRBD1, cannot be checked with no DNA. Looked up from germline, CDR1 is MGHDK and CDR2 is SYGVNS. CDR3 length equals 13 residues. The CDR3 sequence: CASSREGATEAFF.

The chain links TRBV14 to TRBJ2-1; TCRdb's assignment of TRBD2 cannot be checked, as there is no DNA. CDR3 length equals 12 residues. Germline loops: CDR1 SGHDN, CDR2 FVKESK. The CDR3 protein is CASSQGGTREFF. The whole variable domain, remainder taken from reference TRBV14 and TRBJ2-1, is EAGVTQFPSHSVIEKGQTVTLRCDPISGHDNLYWYRRVMGKEIKFLLHFVKESKQDESGMPNNRFLAERTGGTYSTLKVQPAELEDSGVYFCASSQGGTREFFGPGTRLTVL.

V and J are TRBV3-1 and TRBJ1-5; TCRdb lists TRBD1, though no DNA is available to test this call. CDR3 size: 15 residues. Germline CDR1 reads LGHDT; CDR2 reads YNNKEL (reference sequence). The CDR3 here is CASSQGTGGGQPQHF.

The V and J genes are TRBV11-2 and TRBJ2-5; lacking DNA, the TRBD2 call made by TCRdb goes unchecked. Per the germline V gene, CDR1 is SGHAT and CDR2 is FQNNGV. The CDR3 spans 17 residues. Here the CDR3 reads CASSQGTSGGYQETQYF.